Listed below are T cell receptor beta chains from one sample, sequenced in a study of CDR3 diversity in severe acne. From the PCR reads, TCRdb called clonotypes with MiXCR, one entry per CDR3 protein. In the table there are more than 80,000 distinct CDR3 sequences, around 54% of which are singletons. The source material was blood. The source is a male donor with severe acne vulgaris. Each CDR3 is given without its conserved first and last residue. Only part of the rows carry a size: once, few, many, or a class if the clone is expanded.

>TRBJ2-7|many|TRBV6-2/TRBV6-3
ASSYAGLYEQY
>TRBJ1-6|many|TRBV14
ASSQVGDWDTLH
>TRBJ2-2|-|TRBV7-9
ASTPWGSANTGELF
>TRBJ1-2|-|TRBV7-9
ASSQDHGGWGYGYT
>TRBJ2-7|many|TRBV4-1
ASSQGDVSYEQY
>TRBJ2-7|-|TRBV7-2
ASSFYICSASGRDLYEQY
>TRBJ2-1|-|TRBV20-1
SAMLRGNDNEQF
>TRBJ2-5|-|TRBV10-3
ASRSGGSETQY
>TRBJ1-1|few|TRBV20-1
SLWADENTEAF
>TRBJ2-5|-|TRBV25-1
ASSSSTGGQETQY
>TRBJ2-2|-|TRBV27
ASSLFVAGPGELF
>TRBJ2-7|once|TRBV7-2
ASSTPGLEQYEQY
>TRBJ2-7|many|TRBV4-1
ASSQTLRGRTNEQY
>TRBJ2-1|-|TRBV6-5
ASSYRGPVRNEQF
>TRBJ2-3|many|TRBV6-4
ASSERVTDTQY
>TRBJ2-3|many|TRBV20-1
SGLAGTTDTQY
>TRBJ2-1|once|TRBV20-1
SARAASYGYTFGSGTLNEQF
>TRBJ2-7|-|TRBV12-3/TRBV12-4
ASSGGSATCEQY
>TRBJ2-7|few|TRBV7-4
ASSLGGNYEQY
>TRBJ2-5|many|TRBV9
ASSGTTQETQY
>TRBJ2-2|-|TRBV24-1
ATSGQIGAGENTGELF
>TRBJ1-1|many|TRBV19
ASGTSLDTEAF
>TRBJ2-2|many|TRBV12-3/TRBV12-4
ASLVANTGELF
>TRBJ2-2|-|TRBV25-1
ASSPKNTGELF
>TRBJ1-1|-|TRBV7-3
ASSPRLGGRENTEAF
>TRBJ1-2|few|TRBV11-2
ASSSDRGSDGYT
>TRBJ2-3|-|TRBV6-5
ASSYSGTSGRTDTQY
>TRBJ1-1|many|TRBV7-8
ASSFGGDGTEAF
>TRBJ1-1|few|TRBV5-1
ASSTHGAGSGTEAF
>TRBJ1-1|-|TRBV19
ASSITNTEAF
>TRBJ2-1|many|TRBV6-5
ASSSGSNEQF
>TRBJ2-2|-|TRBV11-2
ASSTQGALYTGELF
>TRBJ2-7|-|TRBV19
ASSIGRTGLVEQY
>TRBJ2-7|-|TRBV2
ASRGTSGLYEQY
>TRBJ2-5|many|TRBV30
AWSVQGGRETQY
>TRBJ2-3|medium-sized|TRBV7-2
ASRKQGQFSTDTQY
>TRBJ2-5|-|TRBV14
ASTLGFQETQY
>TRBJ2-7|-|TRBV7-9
ASSSQGPDYEQY
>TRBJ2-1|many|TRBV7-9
ASIAGLYNEQF
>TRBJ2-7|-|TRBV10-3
AISEPDDRGLDEQY
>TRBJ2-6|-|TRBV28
ASSPWSGGPGSGANVLT
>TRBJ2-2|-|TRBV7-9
ASSLVGSGRIGELF
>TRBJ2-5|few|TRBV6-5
ASSSPAGAGETQY
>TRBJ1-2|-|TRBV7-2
ASSLNLAGVNGYT
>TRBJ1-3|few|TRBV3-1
ASSQVVSSGNTIY
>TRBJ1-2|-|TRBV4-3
ASSQGSGQGNYGYT
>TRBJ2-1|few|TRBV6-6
ASSYSWLAGGTEQF
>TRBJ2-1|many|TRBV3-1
ASSQDPVWGYNEQF
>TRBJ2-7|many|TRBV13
ASSLSVHEQY
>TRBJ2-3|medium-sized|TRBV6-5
ASSYSGVPDTQY
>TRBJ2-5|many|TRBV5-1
ASSLGQEGETQY
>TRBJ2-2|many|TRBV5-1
ASSLGGTGTGELF
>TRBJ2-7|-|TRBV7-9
ATSSLALPGGEQY
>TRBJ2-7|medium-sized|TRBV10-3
AIWRGSSYEQY
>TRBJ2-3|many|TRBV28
AGPPGLAGGGVDTQY
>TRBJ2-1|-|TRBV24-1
ATSARRRSSYNEQF
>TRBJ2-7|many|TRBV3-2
ASSQNLHFRDRGSYEQY
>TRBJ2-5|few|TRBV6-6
ASSPRLAGTETQY
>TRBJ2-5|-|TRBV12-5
ASGLLRGTSGKEQETQY
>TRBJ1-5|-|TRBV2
ASRAPGGDNQPQH